The present T cell receptor (beta chain) was sequenced within a study of shared clonotypes between healthy human individuals. Notes on the study in general: Clonotypes not shared had lower generation probabilities than those common to all four donors. The sampled material consisted only of blood, and tissue repertoires are likely to differ.

Donors comprised healthy HIV-negative adults lacking recent acute infections or vaccinations. With regard to this clone: Its target is unknown.

Assay used: immunoSEQ multiplex PCR; TCRdb lists only in-frame clones, some missing. The sample carries roughly 1 million clones, about 80% recorded once. Looked up from germline, CDR1 is SGHDT and CDR2 is YYEEEE. The ends lost 4 bases at V and 0 bases at J; junction bases unmatched: 4. The CDR3 is made up of 14 amino acids. V and J are TRBV5-6 and TRBJ2-7, with TRBD2 identical over 7 bases. Input material: memory CD4+ T cells sorted from blood. Specified subset: CD45RA-negative fraction. The receptor's source is a man between 18 and 35 years old in good health. Here the CDR3 reads CASSKGTISYEQYF. The DNA of the CDR3 is TGTGCCAGCAGCAAAGGGACTATCTCCTACGAGCAGTACTTC.